These 30 T cell receptor beta chains share one sample of origin, sequenced in a study of shared clonotypes between healthy human individuals (dated by TCRdb to the early 2020s). Library preparation was by the immunoSEQ multiplex PCR assay. The clones in this table, taken by TCRdb from immuneACCESS, are in-frame only. Not every clone is retained; where verified, under half of the shortfall comes from an unresolved V gene, and the cause of the rest is unknown. The sample yields some 1,100,000 clones; around three quarters were counted once. The ten most abundant clones make up 0.5% to 0.6% of the sample. Sequenced input: memory CD4+ T cells from PBMCs. In the paper's terms, the cell subset or site label means: CD45RA-negative fraction. Source of these receptors: a man younger than 30 in good health. Some clones in this sample may be carry-over from other donors' samples.

The chain joins TRBV27 to TRBJ1-5, with D perhaps TRBD1 (5 bases). Germline V gives CDR1 MNHEY, CDR2 SMNVEV (reference sequence). Between the trimmed V and J ends, which lost 2 bases and 3 bases, there was a span of 11 bases. This CDR3 region has 15 residues. The CDR3, as DNA: TGTGCCAGCAGTTTAGGTCGGGGGTTCAATCAGCCCCAGCATTTT. Its protein is CASSLGRGFNQPQHF.

This sequence joins TRBV4-3 and TRBJ2-3, with a tentative D call TRBD2 (6 bases). Trimming removed 5 bases from V and 0 bases from J, with 12 bases in between. The CDR3 is 15 residues long. CDR1 LGHNA and CDR2 YSLEER come from the germline V gene. CDR3 nucleotides: TGCGCCAGCAGCAAAGCTAGCGTTAGCACAGATACGCAGTATTTT. This translates into CASSKASVSTDTQYF.

The chain links TRBV7-2 to TRBJ2-1; perhaps D is TRBD1 or TRBD2 (5 bases each). The germline V gene encodes CDR1 SGHTA and CDR2 FQGNSA. V was cut by 5 bases and J by 0 bases, with 23 bases left in between. CDR3 length equals 19 residues. The CDR3 coding sequence is TGTGCCAGCAGCGGCTCGGGGCCAGGAGGCGAAAGCTCCTACAATGAGCAGTTCTTC. Its protein product is CASSGSGPGGESSYNEQFF.

The chain joins TRBV5-4 to TRBJ1-1; D gene ambiguous. Germline V gene sequence: CDR1 SGHNT, CDR2 YYREEE (reference sequence). Trimming shortened V by 0 bases and J by 1 base, and 7 bases separated the two germline ends. This CDR3 has 14 amino acids. The CDR3 nucleotides are TGTGCCAGCAGCTTGGGGTCGACGAACACTGAAGCTTTCTTT. It encodes CASSLGSTNTEAFF.

The CDR3 sequence is CASSLVENNEQFF. The CDR3, as DNA: TGTGCCAGCAGCTTGGTGGAGAACAATGAGCAGTTCTTC. V is TRBV5-4 and J is TRBJ2-1, with D unclear. CDR1 is SGHNT, CDR2 YYREEE, per germline (reference sequence). V lost 0 bases to trimming and J lost 5 bases, with 6 bases between them. This CDR3 comprises 13 residues.

This rearrangement joins TRBV30 to TRBJ2-7; possible D gene TRBD1, 5 bases. This CDR3 contains 12 residues. Per germline, CDR1 GTSNPN and CDR2 SVGIG (reference sequence). V lost 4 bases and J lost 3, with 10 bases in between. The CDR3 loop reads CAWKGQGYEQYF. Here the CDR3 DNA reads TGTGCCTGGAAGGGGCAGGGCTACGAGCAGTACTTC.

The J gene is TRBJ1-3, the V gene TRBV6-5; TRBD1 agrees at 7 bases. Germline V CDR1 and CDR2: MNHEY, SVGAGI. The trim removed 4 bases at V and 5 bases at J, leaving 5 bases unmatched. This CDR3 has 14 residues. The CDR3 DNA sequence: TGTGCCAGCAGTTCCCGGGACAGCAGAAACACCATATATTTT. Residues: CASSSRDSRNTIYF.

This clone was observed a handful of times. The genes are TRBV5-6 and TRBJ1-1; TRBD1 might be the D (5 bases). The CDR3 is 17 residues long. V dropped 2 bases and J dropped 1 base, with 18 bases sitting between them. Germline V gene lookup returns CDR1 SGHDT and CDR2 YYEEEE. CDR3: CASSFQIWGRANTEAFF. CDR3 DNA sequence: TGTGCCAGCAGCTTTCAAATTTGGGGCAGGGCGAACACTGAAGCTTTCTTT.

The chain has TRBV6-6 and TRBJ2-7; D is possibly TRBD2 (6 bases). The germline V gene encodes CDR1 MNHNY and CDR2 SVGAGI (reference sequence). V was cut by 2 bases and J by 7 bases, with 12 bases left in between. The CDR3 spans 13 residues. The chain's CDR3 is CASSYGRPGEQYF. In DNA, the CDR3 is TGTGCCAGCAGTTACGGGAGGCCGGGGGAGCAGTACTTC.

The chain carries TRBV18 and TRBJ2-5; maybe TRBD1 (5 bases). The CDR3 runs 17 residues. With 4 bases removed from V and 5 bases from J, the gap between germline ends came to 23 bases. Germline V gene data show CDR1 as KGHSH and CDR2 as LQKENI. CDR3 sequence: CASSLNVPGIYEETQYF. CDR3 nucleotides: TGTGCCAGCTCACTCAACGTTCCAGGGATTTACGAGGAGACCCAGTACTTC.

V usage is TRBV19 and J usage is TRBJ2-7; 9 nucleotides align to TRBD2. The V and J ends lost 8 bases and 0 bases, in that order; junction bases with no gene match: 8. This CDR3 is built from 15 residues. Per germline, CDR1 LNHDA and CDR2 SQIVND (reference sequence). The CDR3 bases are TGTGCCAGTCGTCGGGCTAGCGGGATCTCCTACGAGCAGTACTTC. Residues: CASRRASGISYEQYF.

The chain combines TRBV28 with TRBJ2-5, with 13 bases matching TRBD2. V was pared by 5 bases and J by 4 bases, with 7 bases of the junction left unmatched. The CDR3 totals 16 residues. In germline, CDR1 is MDHEN, CDR2 SYDVKM. The DNA of the CDR3 is TGTGCCAGCAGTCCCGGGACTAGCGGGACGGGAGAGACCCAGTACTTC. Its protein is CASSPGTSGTGETQYF.

On this clone: The sample has other DNA sequences that encode this CDR3 too. The J gene is TRBJ2-3, the V gene TRBV18; no reliable D call. The V gene lost 0 bases and the J gene lost 2 bases, with 9 bases spanning the gap. This CDR3 has 15 amino acids. Per the germline V gene, CDR1 is KGHSH and CDR2 is LQKENI. This CDR3 is CASSPPATSTDTQYF. DNA for the CDR3: TGTGCCAGCTCACCACCGGCCACTTCCACAGATACGCAGTATTTT.

This chain connects TRBV7-9 to TRBJ1-1, with D unresolved. The germline V gene has CDR1 SEHNR and CDR2 FQNEAQ (reference sequence). Trimming took off 4 bases at V and 9 bases at J, with 15 bases between the two ends. The CDR3 covers 13 residues. The CDR3, as DNA: TGTGCCAGCAGCTCCGAGGAGGGAACTAAAGCTTTCTTT. Encoded protein: CASSSEEGTKAFF.

The chain has TRBV7-8 and TRBJ2-1; D remains unclear. The CDR3 has 13 amino acids. Deletions cut 7 bases from V and 7 bases from J, with 14 bases between. Germline lookup yields CDR1 SGHVS and CDR2 FQNEAQ. CDR3 residues: CASTPGLQNEQFF. The CDR3, as DNA: TGTGCCAGCACCCCCGGGCTGCAAAATGAGCAGTTCTTC.

J is TRBJ1-2 and V is TRBV20-1; D call uncertain. This CDR3 has 11 amino acids. Deletions cut 6 bases from V and 5 bases from J, with 10 bases between. Germline assignment: CDR1 DFQATT and CDR2 SNEGSKA (reference sequence). The CDR3 here is CSAGNLYGYTF. CDR3 DNA: TGCAGTGCAGGGAACCTTTATGGCTACACCTTC.

The rearrangement joins TRBV11-2 to TRBJ1-4; D perhaps matches TRBD1 (6 bases). The ends were cut back, 4 bases at V and 5 bases at J, with 8 bases in the middle. This CDR3 has 13 residues. Per germline, CDR1 SGHAT and CDR2 FQNNGV. This chain's CDR3 is CASSSDRNEKLFF. In nucleotides, the CDR3 is TGTGCCAGCAGCTCGGACAGAAATGAAAAACTGTTTTTT.

The chain combines TRBV10-2 with TRBJ2-5; TRBD2 aligns across 11 bases. The germline V gene encodes CDR1 WSHSY and CDR2 SAAADI. Trimming at V came to 6 bases and at J to 2 bases, leaving 5 bases not matched to a gene. This CDR3 comprises 15 residues. CDR3 residues: CASSGLAGTQETQYF. DNA of the CDR3: TGCGCCAGCAGCGGACTAGCGGGTACTCAAGAGACCCAGTACTTC.

J is TRBJ2-2 and V is TRBV5-1; D is perhaps TRBD1 (6 bases). The CDR3 contains 14 residues. Germline assignment: CDR1 SGHRS and CDR2 YFSETQ. Trimming took 1 base from V and 6 from J, leaving 10 bases between them. The CDR3 DNA sequence: TGCGCCAGCAGCTTGATGACAGGCCCCGGGGAGCTGTTTTTT. It translates to CASSLMTGPGELFF.

This clone has more than one count but fewer than ten. J is TRBJ1-2 and V is TRBV5-4, with D unresolved. Trimming took 0 bases from V and 4 from J, leaving 7 bases between them. CDR3 length: 13 residues. The germline gives CDR1 SGHNT, CDR2 YYREEE (reference sequence). The chain's CDR3 is CASSLVTGYGYTF. The CDR3, as DNA: TGTGCCAGCAGCTTGGTAACCGGCTATGGCTACACCTTC.

This clone came up many times. Other DNA sequences in the same sample also yield this CDR3. The chain is built from TRBV6-1 and TRBJ2-7; weak D call: TRBD2 (6 bases). The V gene's germline CDR1 is MNHNS and CDR2 SASEGT. The V gene lost 4 bases and the J gene lost 2 bases, with 9 bases spanning the gap. The CDR3 loop spans 13 amino acids. Written as DNA, the CDR3 is TGTGCCAGCAGTGTGGGAGGTACCTACGAGCAGTACTTC. This encodes CASSVGGTYEQYF.

The CDR3 here is CAISGPQLAGAGNEQFF. The CDR3 DNA reads TGTGCCATCAGTGGGCCTCAACTAGCGGGAGCCGGCAATGAGCAGTTCTTC. The chain is built from TRBV10-3 and TRBJ2-1; 11 bases map to TRBD2. There are 17 residues in the CDR3. V dropped 4 bases and J dropped 6; count of bases not matched to a gene: 11. Germline lookup yields CDR1 ENHRY and CDR2 SYGVKD.

This clone was counted only a few times. V is TRBV6-5 and J is TRBJ1-1; TRBD1 matches 9 bases. This CDR3 contains 14 residues. J was trimmed by 5 bases and V by 5 bases; bases with no gene match: 6. The germline V gene encodes CDR1 MNHEY and CDR2 SVGAGI. The CDR3 loop is CASSTGQGRTEAFF. In DNA form, the CDR3 reads TGTGCCAGCAGTACTGGACAGGGGAGGACTGAAGCTTTCTTT.

A remark on this clone: The sample contains more than one DNA sequence encoding this CDR3. CDR3 in amino acids: CASSASGGPYNEQFF. DNA for the CDR3: TGTGCCAGCAGCGCCTCAGGAGGCCCCTACAATGAGCAGTTCTTC. The V and J genes are TRBV9 and TRBJ2-1, with D tentatively TRBD2 (5 bases). Per germline, CDR1 SGDLS and CDR2 YYNGEE. This CDR3 region has 15 residues. V was clipped by 3 bases and J by 2 bases, with 12 bases between them.

The chain's CDR3 is CASSWGTGGPQHF. DNA for the CDR3: TGCGCCAGCAGCTGGGGGACAGGGGGGCCCCAGCATTTT. This sequence joins TRBV5-1 and TRBJ1-5, with 11 bases aligning to TRBD1. J gave up 9 bases and V 3 bases, and 2 bases lay outside the gene matches. In germline, CDR1 is SGHRS, CDR2 YFSETQ. The CDR3 has 13 residues.

J is TRBJ1-3 and V is TRBV28; 7 nucleotides line up with TRBD1. In germline, CDR1 is MDHEN, CDR2 SYDVKM. Trimming took 5 bases from V and 2 from J; bases not matched to a gene: 12. CDR3 size: 17 residues. CDR3 residues: CASSPGGTVRAGNTIYF. The CDR3 coding sequence is TGTGCCAGCAGTCCGGGCGGGACAGTGAGAGCTGGAAACACCATATATTTT.

The chain has TRBV5-4 and TRBJ2-3; 9 nucleotides line up with TRBD2. Germline trimming cut 4 bases from V and 4 bases from J; bases unmatched to any gene: 13. This CDR3 has 17 residues. In germline, CDR1 is SGHNT, CDR2 YYREEE (reference sequence). The CDR3 DNA reads TGTGCCAGCAGCACTACCGGGACTAGCTCTCGGGCAGATACGCAGTATTTT. Its protein product is CASSTTGTSSRADTQYF.

The V and J genes are TRBV29-1 and TRBJ1-1; no clear D gene. V was cut by 1 base and J by 5 bases, with 8 bases left in between. There are 12 residues in the CDR3. Per the germline V gene, CDR1 is SQVTM and CDR2 is ANQGSEA. The CDR3 DNA reads TGCAGCGTTGAAGGGTGGGTGACTGAAGCTTTCTTT. The encoded protein is CSVEGWVTEAFF.

This clone was seen just once. The genes are TRBV5-4 and TRBJ1-4; no reliable D call. CDR1 and CDR2 (germline): SGHNT, YYREEE (reference sequence). Trimming left V 4 bases short and J 7 bases short, with 8 bases between. The CDR3 sequence is 12 residues long. The chain's CDR3 is CASSKEGEKLFF. CDR3 DNA: TGTGCCAGCAGCAAGGAAGGTGAAAAACTGTTTTTT.

This chain links TRBV7-3 with TRBJ2-2, with TRBD1 matching 9 bases. The CDR3 extends over 16 amino acids. Per germline, CDR1 SGHTA and CDR2 FQGTGA. V was clipped by 1 base and J by 5 bases; unmatched bases: 5. The CDR3 DNA sequence: TGTGCCAGCAGCTTAATGGGACAGGGAAGGACCGGGGAGCTGTTTTTT. This gives the protein CASSLMGQGRTGELFF.